This T cell receptor beta chain was sequenced for a study of blood T cell repertoires in COVID-19. TCRdb's table, derived via immunoSEQ multiplex PCR, lists solely in-frame clones and lacks some. Altogether 180,000 or so clones are present, roughly 87% being singletons, with the ten largest covering approximately 10%. Cohort 3 donors were reported recovered after two negative PCRs, clearance, or symptom resolution. The source material was PBMCs or T cells enriched from blood (not recorded which). The receptor's source is a man in his forties or fifties who had recovered from COVID-19.

The CDR3 sequence: CASSFSRTGLSGNTIYF. The DNA of the CDR3 is TGTGCCAGCAGCTTCTCTCGGACCGGACTGTCTGGAAACACCATATATTTT. The genes are TRBV7-9 and TRBJ1-3; D not certain. Germline values: CDR1 SEHNR, CDR2 FQNEAQ (reference sequence). Trimming removed 3 bases at V and 1 base at J, with 16 bases between. The CDR3 runs 17 residues.